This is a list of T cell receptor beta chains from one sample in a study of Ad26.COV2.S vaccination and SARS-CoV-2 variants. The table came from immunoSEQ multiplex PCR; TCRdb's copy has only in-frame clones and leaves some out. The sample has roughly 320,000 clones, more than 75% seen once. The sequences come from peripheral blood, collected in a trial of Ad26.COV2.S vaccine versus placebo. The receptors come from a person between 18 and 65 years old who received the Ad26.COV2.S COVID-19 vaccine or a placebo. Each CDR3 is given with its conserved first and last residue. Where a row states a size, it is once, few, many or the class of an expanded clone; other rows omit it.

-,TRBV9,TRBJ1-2,CASGRGWANYGYTF
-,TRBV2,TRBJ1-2,CASSDRGSYGYTF
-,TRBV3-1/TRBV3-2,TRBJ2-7,CASSPGRGAYEQYF
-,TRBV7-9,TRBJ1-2,CASKGANYGYTF
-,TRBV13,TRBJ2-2,CASSHTSGGALTGELFF
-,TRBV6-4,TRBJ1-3,CASSSSAGNTIYF
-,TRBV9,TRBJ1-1,CASGQDLTEAFF
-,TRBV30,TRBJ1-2,CAWSVGYGYTF
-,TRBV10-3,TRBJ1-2,CAIRARDTNYGYTF
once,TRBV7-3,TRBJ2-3,CASSLGSTDTQYF
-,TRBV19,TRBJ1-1,CASSIDAGTNTEAFF
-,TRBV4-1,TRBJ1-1,CASSQVGLNTEAFF
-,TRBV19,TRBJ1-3,CASSIAALNQVVGNTIYF
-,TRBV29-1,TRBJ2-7,CSVSPGQTNEQYF
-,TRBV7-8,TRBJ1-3,CASSFSPRVAAGWDGNTIYF
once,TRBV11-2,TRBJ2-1,CASSLDRQYSYNEQFF
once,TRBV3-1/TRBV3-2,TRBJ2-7,CASSQEAGSSSYEQYF
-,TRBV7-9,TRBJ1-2,CASTRMNYGYTF
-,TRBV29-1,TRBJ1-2,CSVGGLGSYGYTF
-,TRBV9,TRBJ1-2,CASSPLGTGRSGYTF
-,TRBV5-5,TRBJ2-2,CASSRTPGTGELFF
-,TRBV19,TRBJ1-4,CASSIGGASLGKLFF
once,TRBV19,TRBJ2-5,CASSSLGGQDRETQYF
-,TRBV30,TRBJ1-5,CAFSTGGDQPQHF
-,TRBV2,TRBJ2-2,CASENRANTGELFF
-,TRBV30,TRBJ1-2,CAWSTGSYGYTF
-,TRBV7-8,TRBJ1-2,CASSTDLYGYTF